The 17 T cell receptor beta chains given below trace back to one sample, sequenced in a study of beta chain features in type 1 diabetes. Whole-study findings and limits: In all four CD4+ subsets, TCRB CDR3 length was significantly, moderately reduced in type 1 diabetes.

For these receptors, no antigen is known. Of the isolated RNA, all was reverse transcribed, and so the sequenced material was expressed TCRB transcripts. The method was immunoSEQ multiplex PCR; TCRdb's version includes in-frame clones alone and lacks a portion of them. The table lists 200,000 to 300,000 clones, approximately 11% of them singletons. Material: naive CD4+ T cells from blood. All receptors derive from a man younger than 45 with type 1 diabetes.

The V gene is TRBV19, the J gene TRBJ1-2; no firm D call. This CDR3 is built from 14 residues. Germline V lookup: CDR1 LNHDA, CDR2 SQIVND (reference sequence). The V end lost 0 bases, the J end lost 2 bases, and 7 bases lay between the germline ends. This CDR3 reads CASSIDGRNYGYTF. In nucleotides, the CDR3 is TGTGCCAGTAGTATAGACGGTCGGAACTATGGCTACACCTTC.

The V gene is TRBV15, the J gene TRBJ2-3; the D gene is possibly TRBD1 (5 bases). This CDR3 has 17 amino acids. The V end lost 0 bases, the J end lost 4 bases, and 17 bases lay between the germline ends. Looked up from germline, CDR1 is LNHNV and CDR2 is YYDKDF (reference sequence). CDR3 residues: CATSRDWTPQLADTQYF. CDR3 sequence (DNA): TGTGCCACCAGCAGAGACTGGACACCCCAGTTGGCAGATACGCAGTATTTT.

The chain links TRBV5-6 to TRBJ2-6, with D unclear. This CDR3 has 16 residues. Looked up from germline, CDR1 is SGHDT and CDR2 is YYEEEE. Trimming left V 4 bases short and J 5 bases short, with 16 bases between. CDR3 DNA sequence: TGTGCCAGCAGCCCTTTAGTCCCCGACTGGGCCAACGTCCTGACTTTC. It encodes CASSPLVPDWANVLTF.

This clone was detected only a few times. The gene calls are TRBV5-1 and TRBJ1-1; 7 bases are a match to TRBD1. Germline V CDR1 and CDR2: SGHRS, YFSETQ. The trim removed 2 bases at V and 1 base at J, leaving 2 bases unmatched. CDR3 length: 14 residues. Written as DNA, the CDR3 is TGCGCCAGCAGCTTTTGGACAGGGAACACTGAAGCTTTCTTT. Its translation: CASSFWTGNTEAFF.

The V and J genes are TRBV20-1 and TRBJ1-1, with D tentatively TRBD1 (6 bases). CDR1 and CDR2 from the germline V gene are DFQATT and SNEGSKA (reference sequence). V was pared by 6 bases and J by 5 bases, with 10 bases between. The CDR3 has 11 amino acids. CDR3 DNA: TGCAGTGCCTTAACAGGGACTGAAGCTTTCTTT. As protein: CSALTGTEAFF.

The J gene is TRBJ2-7, the V gene TRBV7-9; no firm D call. Between the trimmed V and J ends, which lost 5 bases and 5 bases, there was a span of 10 bases. The CDR3 consists of 12 residues. Germline assignment: CDR1 SEHNR and CDR2 FQNEAQ (reference sequence). CDR3 loop: CASSPAINEQYF. The DNA of the CDR3 is TGTGCCAGCAGCCCCGCGATCAACGAGCAGTACTTC.

The gene calls are TRBV4-1 and TRBJ1-1; 7 bases match TRBD1. The trim removed 4 bases at V and 12 bases at J, leaving 14 bases unmatched. Germline V CDR1 and CDR2: MGHRA, YSYEKL. CDR3 length: 14 amino acids. The CDR3 DNA is TGCGCCAGCAGCCCCTCCTGGGACAGTCTCAAGACTTTCTTT. It is translated as CASSPSWDSLKTFF.

There are a few counts of this clone. The rearrangement uses TRBV13 and TRBJ2-3, with 9 bases matching TRBD2. The CDR3 covers 13 residues. Germline-derived CDR1 and CDR2 are PRHDT and FYEKMQ (reference sequence). J lost 9 bases, V lost 4 bases, and 5 bases had no gene match. CDR3 DNA sequence: TGTGCCAGCAGCTACATAGCGGGGGTCACGCAGTATTTT. Translated, it gives CASSYIAGVTQYF.

V usage is TRBV5-4 and J usage is TRBJ2-7; 8 bases fit TRBD2. CDR3 length: 14 amino acids. Germline V gene lookup returns CDR1 SGHNT and CDR2 YYREEE (reference sequence). V shed 1 base and J 6 bases; nucleotides not matched to a gene: 6. CDR3 region: CASSLHGGALEQYF. The CDR3 region has the DNA TGTGCCAGCAGCTTGCACGGGGGGGCTCTCGAGCAGTACTTC.

This clone showed up just a few times. V gene TRBV19 combines with J gene TRBJ2-4; a possible D gene is TRBD2 (5 bases). The CDR3 length is 15 residues. Germline V gives CDR1 LNHDA, CDR2 SQIVND (reference sequence). The V end was cut by 4 bases, the J end by 0 bases, with 10 bases between. CDR3: CASSTTGIAKNIQYF. The DNA of the CDR3 is TGTGCCAGTAGTACAACCGGGATAGCCAAAAACATTCAGTACTTC.

This clone was recorded only once. V is TRBV25-1 and J is TRBJ2-2, with a weak D call TRBD2 (6 bases). The germline gives CDR1 MGHDK, CDR2 SYGVNS. Trimming cost V 2 bases and J 13 bases, with 8 bases left between them. The CDR3 totals 11 residues. The chain's CDR3 is CASSEGGRLFF. The CDR3 nucleotides are TGTGCCAGCAGTGAAGGGGGGAGGCTGTTTTTT.

The CDR3: CASSQGGSQGGTEAFF. CDR3 nucleotide sequence: TGTGCCAGCAGCCAAGGGGGATCACAGGGGGGCACTGAAGCTTTCTTT. The chain couples TRBV4-2 to TRBJ1-1; 8 bases match TRBD1. Germline assignment: CDR1 LGHNA and CDR2 YNFKEQ. This CDR3 spans 16 amino acids. V shed 1 base, J shed 4 bases, and the junction held 8 bases outside the gene matches.

The chain links TRBV6-4 to TRBJ2-2; D unresolved. V gave up 4 bases and J gave up 5 bases, with 8 bases separating them. The CDR3 contains 13 residues. Germline values: CDR1 MRHNA, CDR2 SNTAGT. CDR3 DNA sequence: TGTGCCAGCAGTGTTTTTCCTACCGGGGAGCTGTTTTTT. Amino acid sequence: CASSVFPTGELFF.

J is TRBJ1-5 and V is TRBV4-2; D might be TRBD1 (5 bases). Deletions cut 0 bases from V and 2 bases from J, with 11 bases between. The CDR3 has 16 residues. Germline lookup yields CDR1 LGHNA and CDR2 YNFKEQ. The DNA of the CDR3 is TGTGCCAGCAGCCAAGAAGGAGGGGATGGCAATCAGCCCCAGCATTTT. It is translated as CASSQEGGDGNQPQHF.

This clone was counted only a few times. The rearrangement links TRBV19 to TRBJ2-1; TRBD2 agrees at 13 bases. CDR3 size: 15 residues. Per germline, CDR1 LNHDA and CDR2 SQIVND (reference sequence). The V gene end was trimmed by 7 bases and the J gene end by 5 bases; junction bases not matched to a gene: 5. Here the CDR3 reads CASTLGTSGDNEQFF. The CDR3 region has the DNA TGTGCCAGTACCCTCGGGACTAGCGGGGACAATGAGCAGTTCTTC.

This clone was detected only a few times. The J gene is TRBJ2-1, the V gene TRBV2; 8 positions agree with TRBD2. The junction had 7 bases not matched to a gene; V was cut back by 3 bases and J by 15 bases. The CDR3 covers 12 residues. Germline V lookup: CDR1 SNHLY, CDR2 FYNNEI. The CDR3 here is CASSEGTSTPFF. The CDR3 DNA sequence: TGTGCCAGCAGTGAGGGGACTAGTACTCCGTTCTTC.

This clone has just a few counts. The chain links TRBV7-9 to TRBJ1-1, with TRBD1 matching over 7 bases. V trimming: 2 bases; J trimming: 7 bases; junction bases outside the gene matches: 4. Germline CDR1 SEHNR, CDR2 FQNEAQ (reference sequence). The CDR3 has 13 residues. CDR3 DNA sequence: TGTGCCAGCAGCTTACCGGGACAGTTTGAAGCTTTCTTT. Translation: CASSLPGQFEAFF.